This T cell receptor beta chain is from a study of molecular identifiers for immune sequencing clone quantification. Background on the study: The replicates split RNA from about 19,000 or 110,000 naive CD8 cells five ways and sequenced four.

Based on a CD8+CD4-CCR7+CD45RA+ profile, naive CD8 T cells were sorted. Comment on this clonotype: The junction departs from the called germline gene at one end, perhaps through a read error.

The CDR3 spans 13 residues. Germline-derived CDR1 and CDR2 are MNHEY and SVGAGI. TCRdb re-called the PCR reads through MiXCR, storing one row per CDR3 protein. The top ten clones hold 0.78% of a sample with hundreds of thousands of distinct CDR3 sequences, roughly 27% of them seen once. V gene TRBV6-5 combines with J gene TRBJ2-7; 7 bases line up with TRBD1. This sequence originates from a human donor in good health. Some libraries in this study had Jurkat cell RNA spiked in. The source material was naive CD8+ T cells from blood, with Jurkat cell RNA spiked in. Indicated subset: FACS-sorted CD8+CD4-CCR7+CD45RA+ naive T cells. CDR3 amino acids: CTSSYSTGAEQYF. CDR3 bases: TGTACCAGCAGTTACTCTACAGGGGCCGAGCAGTACTTC.